Below, 18 T cell receptor beta chains from the same sample are listed, as sequenced in a study of blood T cell repertoires in COVID-19. Method: immunoSEQ multiplex PCR; TCRdb's copy keeps in-frame clones and lacks some. The table lists nearly 80,000 clones, about four fifths of them singletons, with 3% to 4% in the top ten. Sequencing was performed on peripheral blood. Source of these receptors: a man between 45 and 60 years old with acute or convalescent COVID-19.

The chain links TRBV6-1 to TRBJ2-7, with 7 bases aligning to TRBD2. Trimming took 3 bases from V and 4 from J; bases not matched to a gene: 6. CDR1 is MNHNS, CDR2 SASEGT, per germline. The length of the CDR3 is 14 residues. The CDR3 sequence: CASSEEGRAYEQYF. The CDR3 DNA sequence: TGTGCCAGCAGTGAGGAGGGGAGGGCATACGAGCAGTACTTC.

J is TRBJ2-3 and V is TRBV28; 14 nucleotides match TRBD2. Looked up from germline, CDR1 is MDHEN and CDR2 is SYDVKM. The CDR3 consists of 17 residues. J was trimmed by 2 bases and V by 2 bases; bases with no gene match: 3. CDR3 sequence (DNA): TGTGCCAGCAGTTTAAAGGGACTAGCGGGGGCCACAGATACGCAGTATTTT. Its protein product is CASSLKGLAGATDTQYF.

This clone was observed a single time. The rearrangement links TRBV7-9 to TRBJ2-1, with 14 bases matching TRBD2. The CDR3 totals 17 residues. CDR1 is SEHNR, CDR2 FQNEAQ, per germline (reference sequence). V dropped 5 bases and J dropped 3; count of bases not matched to a gene: 6. The CDR3 loop reads CASSPPGLAGVYNEQFF. Written as DNA, the CDR3 is TGTGCCAGCAGCCCTCCGGGACTAGCGGGAGTCTACAATGAGCAGTTCTTC.

CDR3 amino acids: CASSITNNEQFF. As DNA, the CDR3 is TGCGCCAGCAGCATAACTAACAATGAGCAGTTCTTC. The chain combines TRBV5-1 with TRBJ2-1; D remains ambiguous. Germline lookup yields CDR1 SGHRS and CDR2 YFSETQ. Between the trimmed V and J ends, which lost 4 bases and 5 bases, there was a span of 7 bases. The CDR3 loop spans 12 amino acids.

The chain carries TRBV27 and TRBJ1-5; 8 bases match TRBD1. CDR1 is MNHEY, CDR2 SMNVEV, per germline (reference sequence). The CDR3 runs to 16 residues. J gave up 0 bases and V 8 bases, and 9 bases lay outside the gene matches. This CDR3 reads CASRPHRGSSNQPQHF. Written as DNA, the CDR3 is TGTGCCAGCCGCCCCCACAGGGGGTCTAGCAATCAGCCCCAGCATTTT.

The V gene is TRBV5-4, the J gene TRBJ1-1; tentatively, D is TRBD1 (5 bases). The CDR3 length is 16 residues. Germline CDR1 is SGHNT and CDR2 is YYREEE (reference sequence). Trimming stripped 0 bases from V and 2 bases from J, with 14 bases between. CDR3 region: CASSLGGAAQNTEAFF. CDR3 nucleotide sequence: TGTGCCAGCAGCTTGGGCGGGGCCGCACAAAACACTGAAGCTTTCTTT.

The chain carries TRBV11-3 and TRBJ2-1; TRBD2 aligns across 8 bases. The CDR3 extends over 16 amino acids. Germline lookup yields CDR1 SGHNT and CDR2 YENEEA. Trimming removed 5 bases from V and 0 bases from J; junction bases left unmatched: 6. Here the CDR3 DNA reads TGTGCCAGCAGCGAACGCGGGACTAGCTCCTACAATGAGCAGTTCTTC. This codes for CASSERGTSSYNEQFF.

This clone was counted a few times. This chain uses TRBV11-3 with TRBJ1-1, with D possibly TRBD1 on 5 matching bases. The CDR3 extends over 17 amino acids. V lost 3 bases, J lost 0 bases, and 17 bases lay in between. Germline V lookup: CDR1 SGHNT, CDR2 YENEEA. The CDR3 DNA reads as TGTGCCAGCAGCTTCAAGGGTGGAGGGACCCTGAACACTGAAGCTTTCTTT. It codes for CASSFKGGGTLNTEAFF.

CDR3 region: CASSLGGEQPQHF. CDR3 DNA sequence: TGTGCCAGCAGTTTGGGAGGGGAGCAGCCCCAGCATTTT. J is TRBJ1-5 and V is TRBV12-3 or TRBV12-4; D perhaps matches TRBD1 (5 bases). V was cut by 3 bases and J by 7 bases, with 10 bases left in between. The CDR3 contains 13 residues.

V and J are TRBV28 and TRBJ2-3; TRBD1 might be the D (5 bases). With 2 bases removed from V and 8 bases from J, the gap between germline ends came to 8 bases. This CDR3 is built from 12 residues. Germline V lookup: CDR1 MDHEN, CDR2 SYDVKM. CDR3 region: CASSLGQGTQYF. Here the CDR3 DNA reads TGTGCCAGCAGTTTAGGTCAGGGTACGCAGTATTTT. The variable domain in full, with the rest retrieved from reference TRBV28 and TRBJ2-3, is DVKVTQSSRYLVKRTGEKVFLECVQDMDHENMFWYRQDPGLGLRLIYFSYDVKMKEKGDIPEGYSVSREKKERFSLILESASTNQTSMYLCASSLGQGTQYFGPGTRLTVL.

This clone was seen once. This chain joins TRBV11-2 and TRBJ1-2; 9 nucleotides align to TRBD1. This CDR3 spans 14 amino acids. V was clipped by 8 bases and J by 4 bases; unmatched bases: 8. Germline-derived CDR1 and CDR2 are SGHAT and FQNNGV. In nucleotides, the CDR3 is TGTGCCAGCGCTTGGGACAGGGCTTCCTATGGCTACACCTTC. This sequence encodes CASAWDRASYGYTF.

V and J are TRBV2 and TRBJ2-5, with a possible D match to TRBD1 (5 bases). This CDR3 contains 13 residues. Deletions cut 5 bases from V and 5 bases from J, with 12 bases between. The V gene's germline CDR1 is SNHLY and CDR2 FYNNEI. The CDR3 nucleotides are TGTGCCAGCAGTAAACAGGTTTGGGAGACCCAGTACTTC. Translated: CASSKQVWETQYF.

This clone came up once. The chain links TRBV29-1 to TRBJ2-5; D is possibly TRBD2 (5 bases). CDR3 length: 11 residues. V was trimmed by 5 bases and J by 4 bases, leaving 8 bases between them. Germline V gene data show CDR1 as SQVTM and CDR2 as ANQGSEA. This CDR3 reads CSVSEGETQYF. The CDR3 DNA reads TGCAGCGTTTCCGAGGGAGAGACCCAGTACTTC.

The CDR3 nucleotides are TGTGCCAGCCCACCCCCTGGGGCCAACGTCCTGACTTTC. This translates into CASPPPGANVLTF. V usage is TRBV30 and J usage is TRBJ2-6; D gene unclear. V dropped 8 bases and J dropped 2 bases, with 10 bases sitting between them. The CDR3 extends over 13 amino acids. Germline lookup yields CDR1 GTSNPN and CDR2 SVGIG (reference sequence).

The chain employs TRBV5-1 and TRBJ2-6, with a tentative D call TRBD2 (6 bases). From germline, CDR1 is SGHRS and CDR2 YFSETQ. V lost 0 bases, J lost 2 bases, and 12 bases lay in between. The CDR3 runs to 17 residues. CDR3 nucleotides: TGCGCCAGCAGCTTGGCGGCCTGGGGGGCTGGGGCCAACGTCCTGACTTTC. Translating gives CASSLAAWGAGANVLTF.

The chain joins TRBV28 to TRBJ2-1; 8 nucleotides line up with TRBD1. V shed 7 bases and J 6 bases; nucleotides not matched to a gene: 14. This CDR3 is built from 16 residues. Germline V gives CDR1 MDHEN, CDR2 SYDVKM. This CDR3 reads CASTPPGGRRFNEQFF. DNA for the CDR3: TGTGCCAGCACCCCTCCAGGGGGCAGACGATTCAATGAGCAGTTCTTC.

This clone came up a few times. V gene TRBV5-4 combines with J gene TRBJ2-1; D is perhaps TRBD2 (6 bases). Trimming cost V 0 bases and J 4 bases, with 14 bases left between them. Per the germline V gene, CDR1 is SGHNT and CDR2 is YYREEE (reference sequence). There are 16 residues in the CDR3. Here the CDR3 reads CASSLGGDSRYNEQFF. Here the CDR3 DNA reads TGTGCCAGCAGCTTGGGGGGGGACTCCCGATACAATGAGCAGTTCTTC.

J is TRBJ2-1 and V is TRBV7-2; D possibly corresponds to TRBD2 (7 bases). The CDR3 has 14 amino acids. V was shortened by 1 base and J by 7 bases, with 11 bases between the two germline ends. Germline V gives CDR1 SGHTA, CDR2 FQGNSA. For the CDR3, the DNA is TGTGCCAGCAGCTTAGGTGGGGGGGCTAATGAGCAGTTCTTC. Translation: CASSLGGGANEQFF.